The rows below give T cell receptor beta chains drawn from one sample of a study of cytomegalovirus exposure and HLA in healthy donors. Profiled with immunoSEQ multiplex PCR; TCRdb holds only in-frame clones, not every one. The data contain more than 150,000 clones, about 80% of them singletons. Specimen: PBMCs. The receptors were sampled from a man aged 18 to 35 in good health and CMV-seronegative. Both conserved end residues are part of each CDR3.

CDR3 protein | J gene | V gene
CASSQDPPSAGGSNEQFF | TRBJ2-1 | TRBV4-1
CASSYISGPNTDTQYF | TRBJ2-3 | TRBV7-9
CAISIWEGSRYEQYF | TRBJ2-7 | TRBV10-3
CASSEGDRLTNEKLFF | TRBJ1-4 | TRBV6-1
CASSFLARHEQYF | TRBJ2-7 | TRBV27
CASSRISGSSYNEQFF | TRBJ2-1 | TRBV7-6
CASSVSGTSSYEQYF | TRBJ2-7 | TRBV9
CAISELGARQPQHF | TRBJ1-5 | TRBV10-3
CASSAQGAANYGYTF | TRBJ1-2 | TRBV18
CAWSRWGGSNTDTQYF | TRBJ2-3 | TRBV30
CAWMRVRSGANVLTF | TRBJ2-6 | TRBV30
CAWAGQGPYGYTF | TRBJ1-2 | TRBV30
CASRRQGGGQPQHF | TRBJ1-5 | TRBV6-1
CSVFDRGSYEQYF | TRBJ2-7 | TRBV29-1
CASSPTTGTEAFF | TRBJ1-1 | TRBV6-6
CSVEGQNLNEQFF | TRBJ2-1 | TRBV29-1
CASSRGARWGLPQYF | TRBJ2-5 | TRBV5-6
CASSRGLNTEAFF | TRBJ1-1 | TRBV6-1
CAWSRRTTEAFF | TRBJ1-1 | TRBV30
CASSYRDRGDEQYF | - | TRBV6-5
CAWSEQVYQETQYF | TRBJ2-5 | TRBV30
CASSFQGRSNYGYTF | TRBJ1-2 | TRBV27
CASSPSGSDYYNEQFF | TRBJ2-1 | TRBV7-6
CASRGEASGYEQYF | TRBJ2-7 | TRBV16
CASSPQSGVEQYF | - | TRBV7-9
CASSLGSSYEQYF | TRBJ2-7 | TRBV5-6
CSVEDRGVWTDTQYF | TRBJ2-3 | TRBV29-1
CASRTGGRGYTF | TRBJ1-2 | TRBV6-5
CASSEHGGGSFGTQYF | TRBJ2-5 | TRBV2
CASSAHGLAWGRETQYF | TRBJ2-5 | TRBV9
CASRTVRGFQLF | TRBJ2-1 | TRBV2
CAWSDGHLSNQPQHF | TRBJ1-5 | TRBV30
CASSQDRDRGPRGQYF | TRBJ2-7 | TRBV4-1
CASSIGQVNEKLFF | TRBJ1-4 | TRBV19
CASSFYANSNQPQHF | TRBJ1-5 | TRBV5-8
CASSLDVGQGGRIF | TRBJ2-1 | TRBV7-2
CASSQDQGPLRPYGYTF | TRBJ1-2 | TRBV4-1
CASSEAGYEQYF | TRBJ2-7 | TRBV25-1
CASSSRRTGFGYNEQFF | TRBJ2-1 | TRBV7-2
CASSTYSWRGGNEQFF | TRBJ2-1 | TRBV9
CASSGGLAGVNQYF | TRBJ2-5 | TRBV6-5
CASSSTGKRGRELFF | TRBJ1-4 | TRBV5-8
CASSAGGETQYF | TRBJ2-5 | TRBV6-6